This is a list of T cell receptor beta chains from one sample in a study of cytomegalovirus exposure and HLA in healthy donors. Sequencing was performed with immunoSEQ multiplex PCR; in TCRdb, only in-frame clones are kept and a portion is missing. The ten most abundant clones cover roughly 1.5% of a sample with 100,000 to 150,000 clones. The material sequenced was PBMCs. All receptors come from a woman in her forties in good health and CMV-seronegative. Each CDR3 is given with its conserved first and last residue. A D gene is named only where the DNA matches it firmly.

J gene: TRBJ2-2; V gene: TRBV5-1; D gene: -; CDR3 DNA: TGCGCCAGCAAGGAAGGACAGCCGAACACCGGGGAGCTGTTTTTT; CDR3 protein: CASKEGQPNTGELFF
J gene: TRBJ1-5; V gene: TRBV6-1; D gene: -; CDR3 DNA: TGTGCCAGCAGTGAAATGGGAGCGCGCAATCAGCCCCAGCATTTT; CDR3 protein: CASSEMGARNQPQHF
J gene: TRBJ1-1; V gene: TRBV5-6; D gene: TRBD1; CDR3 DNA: TGTGCCAGCACCCGAAGGGGGCTGAACACTGAAGCTTTCTTT; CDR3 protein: CASTRRGLNTEAFF
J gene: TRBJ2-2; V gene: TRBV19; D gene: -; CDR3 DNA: TGTGCCAGTAGTATGTACGGACAGCTGGGCACCGGGGAGCTGTTTTTT; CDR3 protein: CASSMYGQLGTGELFF
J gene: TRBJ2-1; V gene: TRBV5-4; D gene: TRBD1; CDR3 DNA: TGTGCCAGCAGCTTGGAGACCGGGACAGGGTTAAATGAGCAGTTCTTC; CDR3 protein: CASSLETGTGLNEQFF
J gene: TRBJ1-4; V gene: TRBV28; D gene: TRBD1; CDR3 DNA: TGTGCCAGCAGTTCAGGACAGGCAACTAATGAAAAACTGTTTTTT; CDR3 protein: CASSSGQATNEKLFF
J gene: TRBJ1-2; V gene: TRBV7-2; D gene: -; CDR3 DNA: TGTGCCAGCAGCTTAGGTGCCAGATCCTTCTATGGCTACACCTTC; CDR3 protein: CASSLGARSFYGYTF
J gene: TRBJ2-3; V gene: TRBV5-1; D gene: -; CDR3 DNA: TGCGCCAGCAGAGGGGGTCCCCAGAGCACAGATACGCAGTATTTT; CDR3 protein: CASRGGPQSTDTQYF
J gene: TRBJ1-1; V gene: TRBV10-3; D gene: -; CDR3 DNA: TGTGCCATCAGTGCGGGACTGGCAAACACTGAAGCTTTCTTT; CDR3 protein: CAISAGLANTEAFF
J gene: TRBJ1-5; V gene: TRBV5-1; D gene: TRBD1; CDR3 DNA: TGCGCCAGCAGCCTCTCCCCAACAGGGGGGGGCAATCAGCCCCAGCATTTT; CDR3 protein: CASSLSPTGGGNQPQHF
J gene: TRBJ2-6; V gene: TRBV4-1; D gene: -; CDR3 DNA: TGCGCCAGCAGTCAAAGGGGGTTTAGCTCTGGGGCCAACGTCCTGACTTTC; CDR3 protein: CASSQRGFSSGANVLTF
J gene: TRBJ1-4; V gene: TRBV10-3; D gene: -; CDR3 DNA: TGTGCCATCAGTGAGGTTGGCGCGGGAGGAGGGGAAAAACTGTTTTTT; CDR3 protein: CAISEVGAGGGEKLFF
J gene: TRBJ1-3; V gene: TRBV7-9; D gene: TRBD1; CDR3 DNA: TGTGCCAGCAACAGGGGGCCTGGAAACACCATATATTTT; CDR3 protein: CASNRGPGNTIYF
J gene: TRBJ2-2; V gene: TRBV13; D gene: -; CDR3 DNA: TGTGCCAGCAGCCGCCCTGTCGGGGGGCCAGCCGAGCTGTTTTTT; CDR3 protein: CASSRPVGGPAELFF
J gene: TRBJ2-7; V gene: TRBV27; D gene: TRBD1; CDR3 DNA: TGTGCCAGCAGCTCTGAGGGGGCAGGATCCTACGAGCAGTACTTC; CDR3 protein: CASSSEGAGSYEQYF
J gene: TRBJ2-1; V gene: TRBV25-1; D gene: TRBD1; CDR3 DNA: TGTGCCAGCAGTTCATCCGGGACAGGGGGAAGGAATGAGCAGTTCTTC; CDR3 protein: CASSSSGTGGRNEQFF
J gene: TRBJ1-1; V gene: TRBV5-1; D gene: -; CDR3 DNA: TGCGCCAGCAGCTGGAGGAGGGGTAACGCTGAAGCTTTCTTT; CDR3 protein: CASSWRRGNAEAFF
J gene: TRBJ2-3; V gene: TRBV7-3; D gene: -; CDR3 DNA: TGTGCCAGCAGCGCTGCGGGGGCGAAAGATACGCAGTATTTT; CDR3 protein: CASSAAGAKDTQYF
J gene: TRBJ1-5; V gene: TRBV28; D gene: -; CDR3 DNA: TGTGCCAGCAGTCTCCCCAACCCGAGGAAGAGCAATCAGCCCCAGCATTTT; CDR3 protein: CASSLPNPRKSNQPQHF
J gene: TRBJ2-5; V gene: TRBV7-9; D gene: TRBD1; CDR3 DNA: TGTGCCAGCAGCTATCGGACAGGACAAGAGACCCAGTACTTC; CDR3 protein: CASSYRTGQETQYF
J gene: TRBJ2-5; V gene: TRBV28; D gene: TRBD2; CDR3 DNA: TGTGCCAGCAGTTCTACCGGGACTAGCGGGGGGCTGGAGACCCAGTACTTC; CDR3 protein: CASSSTGTSGGLETQYF
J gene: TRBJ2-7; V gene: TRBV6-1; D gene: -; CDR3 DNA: TGTGCCAGCCGTCTGGGACATCCCTACGAGCAGTACTTC; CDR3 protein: CASRLGHPYEQYF
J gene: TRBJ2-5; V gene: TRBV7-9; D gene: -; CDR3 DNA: TGTGCCAGCAGCCCTGCGGCGGGTCGAGAGACCCAGTACTTC; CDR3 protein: CASSPAAGRETQYF
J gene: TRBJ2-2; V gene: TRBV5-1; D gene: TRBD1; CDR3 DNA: TGCGCCAGCAGCCGGGTGACAGGGGGACGGACCGGGGAGCTGTTTTTT; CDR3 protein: CASSRVTGGRTGELFF
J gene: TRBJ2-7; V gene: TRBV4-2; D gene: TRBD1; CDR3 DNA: TGTGCCAGCAGCGGAAAAGAGGGGACAGGGTCCTACGAGCAGTACTTC; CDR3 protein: CASSGKEGTGSYEQYF
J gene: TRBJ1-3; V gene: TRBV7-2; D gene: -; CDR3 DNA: TGTGCCAGCAGCTTAGCAGCAGGGGGAAACACCATATATTTT; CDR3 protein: CASSLAAGGNTIYF
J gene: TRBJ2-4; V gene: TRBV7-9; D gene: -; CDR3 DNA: TGTGCCAGCAGCTCCCTGACAGTGAACATTCAGTACTTC; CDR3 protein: CASSSLTVNIQYF
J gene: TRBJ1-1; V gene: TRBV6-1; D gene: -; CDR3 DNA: TGTGCCAGCAGTGGCAGAGGTGCTGGGTACACTGAAGCTTTCTTT; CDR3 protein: CASSGRGAGYTEAFF
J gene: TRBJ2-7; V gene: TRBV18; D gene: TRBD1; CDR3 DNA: TGTGCCAGCTCACCACCGGGACAGGCGTCCTACGAGCAGTACTTC; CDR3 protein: CASSPPGQASYEQYF
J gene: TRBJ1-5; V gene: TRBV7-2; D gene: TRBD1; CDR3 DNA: TGTGCCAGCAGCCCCGGGACAGGGGGTGGCCAGCCCCAGCATTTT; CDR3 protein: CASSPGTGGGQPQHF
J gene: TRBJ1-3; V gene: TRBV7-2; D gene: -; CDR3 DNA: TGTGCCAGCAGCTTAGGGAATAGCGGGTTTGGAAACACCATATATTTT; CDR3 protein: CASSLGNSGFGNTIYF
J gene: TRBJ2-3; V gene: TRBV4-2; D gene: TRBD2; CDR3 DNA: TGTGCCAGCAGCCAAGGGGGTGCAGCGGGGGGGCACGGAACAGATACGCAGTATTTT; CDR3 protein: CASSQGGAAGGHGTDTQYF
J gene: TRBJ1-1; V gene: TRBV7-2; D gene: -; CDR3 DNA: TGTGCCAGCAGCCTCGGTATGAGGACTGAAGCTTTCTTT; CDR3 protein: CASSLGMRTEAFF
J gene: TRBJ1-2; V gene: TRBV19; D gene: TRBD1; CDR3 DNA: TGTGCCAGTAGCCCGGGACAGGCTAATGGCTACACCTTC; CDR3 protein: CASSPGQANGYTF
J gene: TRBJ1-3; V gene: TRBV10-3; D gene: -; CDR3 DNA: TGTGCCATCAGTGACAGTAACTCTGGAAACACCATATATTTT; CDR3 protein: CAISDSNSGNTIYF
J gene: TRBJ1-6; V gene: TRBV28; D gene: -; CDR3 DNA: TGTGCCAGCAGTCAGCAGGGTAATAATTCACCCCTCCACTTT; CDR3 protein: CASSQQGNNSPLHF
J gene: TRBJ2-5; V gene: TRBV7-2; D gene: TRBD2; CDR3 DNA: TGTGCCAGCAGCCCACAGCGGGGGCCCCAAGAGACCCAGTACTTC; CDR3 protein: CASSPQRGPQETQYF
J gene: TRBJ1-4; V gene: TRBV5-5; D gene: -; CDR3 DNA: TGTGCCAGCGGATATGAACCCAGGGGAACTAATGAAAAACTGTTTTTT; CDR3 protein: CASGYEPRGTNEKLFF
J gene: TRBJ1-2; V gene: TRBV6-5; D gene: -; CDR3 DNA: TGTGCCAGCAGTTACTTCCAGGGGCGGTATGGCTACACCTTC; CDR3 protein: CASSYFQGRYGYTF
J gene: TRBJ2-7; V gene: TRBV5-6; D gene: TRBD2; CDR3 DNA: TGTGCCAGCAGCCGACTTAGCGGGGCCAGGCCCTACGAGCAGTACTTC; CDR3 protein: CASSRLSGARPYEQYF
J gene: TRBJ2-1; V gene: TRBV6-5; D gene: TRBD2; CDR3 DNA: TGTGCCAGCAGCCCGGGACTAGCGGGGGGGAGGCAGTTCTTC; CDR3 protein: CASSPGLAGGRQFF
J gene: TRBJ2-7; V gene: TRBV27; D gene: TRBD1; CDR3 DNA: TGTGCCAGCACCCTACAGGGGGCACGCGAGCAGTACTTC; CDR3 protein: CASTLQGAREQYF
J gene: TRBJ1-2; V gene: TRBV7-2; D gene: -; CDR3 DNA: TGTGCCAGCAGCTTAGCGCAATTGGCAGCTAGCTATGGCTACACCTTC; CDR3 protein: CASSLAQLAASYGYTF
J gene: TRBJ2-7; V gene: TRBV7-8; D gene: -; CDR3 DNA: TGTGCCAGCAGCTTAGTCTTCTACGAGCAGTACTTC; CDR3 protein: CASSLVFYEQYF
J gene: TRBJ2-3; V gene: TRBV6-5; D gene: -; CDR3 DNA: TGTGCCAGCGGGCGGGGGCGGGAGGATACGCAGTATTTT; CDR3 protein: CASGRGREDTQYF
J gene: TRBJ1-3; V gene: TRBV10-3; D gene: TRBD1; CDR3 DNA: TGTGCCATCAGAGACACAATCGGACAGGAGAGTGCCGGTAGACCTGGAAACACCATATATTTT; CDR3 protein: CAIRDTIGQESAGRPGNTIYF
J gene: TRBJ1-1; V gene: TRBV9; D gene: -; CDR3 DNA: TGTGCCAGCAGCCCAACGGGGAGGGGGGACACTGAAGCTTTCTTT; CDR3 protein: CASSPTGRGDTEAFF
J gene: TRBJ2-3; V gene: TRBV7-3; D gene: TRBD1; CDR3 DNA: TGTGCCAGCAGCTTAATAGGGGGCAGGGTAGATCGCGGCGCAGATACGCAGTATTTT; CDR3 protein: CASSLIGGRVDRGADTQYF
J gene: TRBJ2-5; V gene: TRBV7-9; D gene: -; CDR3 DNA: TGTGCCAGCAGCCAACAGGGTTGGTACCAAGAGACCCAGTACTTC; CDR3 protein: CASSQQGWYQETQYF
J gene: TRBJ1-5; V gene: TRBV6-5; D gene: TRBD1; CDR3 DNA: TGTGCCAGCAGACGGACAGGGTTTAATCAGCCCCAGCATTTT; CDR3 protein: CASRRTGFNQPQHF
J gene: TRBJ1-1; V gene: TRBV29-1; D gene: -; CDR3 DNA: TGCAGCGTTGATAAGGGGTTACTGGCTGAAGCTTTCTTT; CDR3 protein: CSVDKGLLAEAFF
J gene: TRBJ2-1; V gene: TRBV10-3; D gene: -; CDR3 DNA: TGTGCCATCAGTGGGGACAACCTTTCCTACAATGAGCAGTTCTTC; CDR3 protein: CAISGDNLSYNEQFF
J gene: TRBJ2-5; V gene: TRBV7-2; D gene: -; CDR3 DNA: TGTGCCAGCAGCACAACAGGGTTGGAGACCCAGTACTTC; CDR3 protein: CASSTTGLETQYF
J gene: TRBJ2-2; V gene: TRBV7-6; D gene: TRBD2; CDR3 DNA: TGTGCCAGCAGCTTAGCGGGACTAGGGAGGGCCTCGAACACCGGGGAGCTGTTTTTT; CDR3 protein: CASSLAGLGRASNTGELFF
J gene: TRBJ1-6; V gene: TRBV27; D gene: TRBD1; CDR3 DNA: TGTGCCAGCAGTATCTATCCCGGGACAGGGGCTTCACCCCTCCACTTT; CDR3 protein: CASSIYPGTGASPLHF
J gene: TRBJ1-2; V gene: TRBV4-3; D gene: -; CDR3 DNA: TGCGCCAGCAGCCAAGTCGTTCGGGAGTCAATCTATGGCTACACCTTC; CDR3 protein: CASSQVVRESIYGYTF
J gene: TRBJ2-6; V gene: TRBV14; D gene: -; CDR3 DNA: TGTGCCAGCAGCCAAGATCAACGTGGGGGGTGGGGAGCTGGGGCCAACGTCCTGACTTTC; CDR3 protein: CASSQDQRGGWGAGANVLTF